The rows below give T cell receptor beta chains drawn from one sample of a study of identical twins. A single record per CDR3 protein comes from TCRdb applying MiXCR to the 5' RACE reads. Counted here are 500,000 or so distinct CDR3 sequences, 13% to 15% occurring once; the ten biggest clones make up approximately 1%. This same sample was also taken into another study, of yellow fever vaccine responses in identical twins.

What was sequenced was CD4+ T cells sorted from blood. The receptors were gathered from a woman between 18 and 29 years old in good health. The CDR3 runs from the conserved cysteine through the conserved F or W. The D gene is left open where the match is weak. A clone size is listed for some rows: how often the clone was seen (once, few, many), or a class if it is expanded.

J,size,D,V,CDR3,DNA
TRBJ2-2,NA,NA,TRBV5-1,CASSQRTDGELFF,TGCGCCAGCAGCCAACGGACAGACGGGGAGCTGTTTTTT
TRBJ2-7,NA,TRBD2,TRBV4-1,CASSQGEGGPHEQYF,TGCGCCAGCAGCCAAGGTGAGGGAGGGCCGCACGAGCAGTACTTC
TRBJ2-3,many,NA,TRBV28,CASSLSTGTDTQYF,TGTGCCAGCAGTTTATCAACAGGGACAGATACGCAGTATTTT
TRBJ1-5,NA,NA,TRBV19,CASSIDLHSNQPQHF,TGTGCCAGTAGTATAGATCTCCATAGCAATCAGCCCCAGCATTTT
TRBJ2-3,NA,NA,TRBV6-2/TRBV6-3,CASSYGGGPGGTQYF,TGTGCCAGCAGTTACGGTGGGGGTCCTGGGGGTACGCAGTATTTT
TRBJ2-7,NA,NA,TRBV3-1,CASSVKQGNEQYF,TGTGCCAGCAGCGTAAAACAGGGTAACGAGCAGTACTTC
TRBJ1-2,few,NA,TRBV6-2/TRBV6-3,CASSYGFGYTF,TGTGCCAGCAGTTACGGGTTTGGCTACACCTTC
TRBJ2-7,few,TRBD2,TRBV7-2,CASNGLAGWYEQYF,TGTGCCAGCAACGGACTAGCGGGTTGGTACGAGCAGTACTTC
TRBJ2-1,few,NA,TRBV25-1,CASSEYIRTGLHEQFF,TGTGCCAGCAGTGAATATATACGAACAGGCTTGCATGAGCAGTTCTTC
TRBJ2-7,NA,TRBD1,TRBV5-1,CASSLGGGTGANEQYF,TGCGCCAGCAGCTTAGGTGGCGGGACAGGTGCAAACGAGCAGTACTTC
TRBJ2-7,many,TRBD1,TRBV12-3/TRBV12-4,CASRPGQVSSYEQYF,TGTGCCAGCAGGCCGGGACAGGTGAGCTCCTACGAGCAGTACTTC
TRBJ2-3,many,TRBD2,TRBV3-1,CASSQDFRSSGGLSTDTQYF,TGTGCCAGCAGCCAAGATTTTCGGTCTAGCGGGGGGTTGAGCACAGATACGCAGTATTTT
TRBJ2-7,few,TRBD1,TRBV29-1,CSVTGVSYEQYF,TGCAGCGTTACAGGGGTTAGTTACGAGCAGTACTTC
TRBJ2-2,NA,NA,TRBV12-3/TRBV12-4,CASSGGSRTGELFF,TGTGCCAGCAGTGGTGGGAGTCGAACCGGGGAGCTGTTTTTT
TRBJ2-2,NA,NA,TRBV5-1,CASSGGKRLGQTGELFF,TGCGCCAGCAGCGGTGGGAAGAGATTAGGACAGACCGGGGAGCTGTTTTTT